The 2 T cell receptor beta chains listed next were all sequenced from one sample in a study of OX40 agonist ivuxolimab in advanced cancers. Some clones are missing from TCRdb's copy, which holds only in-frame ones; the method was immunoSEQ multiplex PCR. This table holds around 31,000 clones, approximately 86% found once. Sequencing was performed on CD4+ or CD8+ T cells sorted from blood, taken in a trial of the OX40 agonist ivuxolimab. Receptors were obtained from an adult with an advanced solid tumor such as melanoma, head and neck, liver or kidney cancer.

This chain connects TRBV5-5 to TRBJ1-5; no definite D call. From germline, CDR1 is SGHKS and CDR2 YYEKEE (reference sequence). The CDR3 extends over 15 amino acids. Trimming took off 4 bases at V and 0 bases at J, with 11 bases between the two ends. The CDR3 DNA reads TGTGCCAGCAGCAACCTGGTGGATAGCAATCAGCCCCAGCATTTT. Residues: CASSNLVDSNQPQHF.

The rearrangement links TRBV6-6 to TRBJ1-2, with 11 bases aligning to TRBD1. V was clipped by 4 bases and J by 6 bases; unmatched bases: 7. This CDR3 is built from 15 residues. Germline V CDR1 and CDR2: MNHNY, SVGAGI (reference sequence). The CDR3 spells CASSSSRTGGDGYTF. CDR3 in DNA: TGTGCCAGCAGTTCCTCACGGACAGGGGGCGATGGCTACACCTTC.